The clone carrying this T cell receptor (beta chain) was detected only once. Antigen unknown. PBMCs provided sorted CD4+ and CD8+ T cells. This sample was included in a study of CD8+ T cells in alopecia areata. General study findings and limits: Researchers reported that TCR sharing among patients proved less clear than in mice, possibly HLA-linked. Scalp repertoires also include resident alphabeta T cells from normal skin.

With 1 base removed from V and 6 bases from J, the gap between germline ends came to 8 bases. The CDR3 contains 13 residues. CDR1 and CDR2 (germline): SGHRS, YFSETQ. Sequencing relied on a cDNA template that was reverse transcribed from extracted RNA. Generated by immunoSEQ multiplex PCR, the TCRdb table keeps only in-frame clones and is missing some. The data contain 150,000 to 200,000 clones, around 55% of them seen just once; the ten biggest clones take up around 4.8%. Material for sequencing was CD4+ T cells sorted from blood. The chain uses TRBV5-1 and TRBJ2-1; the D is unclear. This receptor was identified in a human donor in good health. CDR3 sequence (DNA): TGCGCCAGCAGCTTGTACTACCTCAATGAGCAGTTCTTC. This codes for CASSLYYLNEQFF.